This T cell receptor (beta chain) was captured in a study of OX40 agonist ivuxolimab in advanced cancers. General notes on the study: Ivuxolimab was an agonistic, fully human IgG2 monoclonal antibody directed against OX40 (CD134), a costimulatory receptor. Intravenous ivuxolimab was administered to patients every 2 weeks at six dose levels: 0.01, 0.1, 0.3, 1.5, 3 and 10 mg/kg. Of the roughly 51 patients in dose escalation, about 19 had hepatocellular carcinoma, roughly 15 had melanoma, 9 had renal cell carcinoma and 9 had head and neck cancer. In the dose-escalation cohort, about four fifths of patients were male, and the mean age was approximately 60 years with a range of roughly 23 to 79. Prior anti-PD-1, anti-PD-L1 or anti-CTLA-4 therapy was permitted, and 40% of dose-escalation patients had received checkpoint inhibitors. Partial responses were achieved by three dose-escalation patients, of whom one had hepatocellular carcinoma and two had cutaneous melanoma. The purpose of peripheral TCRbeta sequencing was to test whether ivuxolimab changed TCR sequence diversity and led to clonal T-cell expansion. The paper covers the monotherapy dose-escalation part of the phase I ivuxolimab trial, which included N of about 50 patients. General findings and caveats noted by the study authors: The antigen specificity of the peripheral T cells that underwent clonal expansion was not determined. At doses from 0.1 to 3.0 mg/kg, clonal expansion was seen in both CD4+ and CD8+ blood T cells between baseline and week 6. Low levels of normalized T-cell clonal expansion were also seen in some nonresponding patients. In partial responders in the 0.1-3.0 mg/kg groups, normalized peripheral clonal expansion was found to be among the lowest, especially among CD8+ T cells. After ivuxolimab, CD8+ T cells had more expanded clones than CD4+ T cells on average.

For sequencing of the TCRbeta CDR3 region, genomic DNA was extracted from the sorted cells. TCRbeta CDR3 regions were sequenced using the immunoSEQ Assay. TCRdb retrieved this table from immuneACCESS and kept in-frame rearrangements only. Not all clones are present; in checked studies, unresolved V genes account for under half, and no reason is known for the remainder. The table for this sample lists fewer than 35,000 clones; roughly four fifths of them were counted only once. Roughly 21% of the sample rests with the top ten. The trial excluded patients who had a history of autoimmune disease or who were on systemic immunosuppression. Peripheral blood for TCR sequencing was drawn from every dose cohort at baseline, at cycle 4 day 1 and at cycle 7 day 1. Samples were obtained from an open-label, multicenter, first-in-human phase I dose-escalation trial of ivuxolimab. Adults with locally advanced or metastatic head and neck squamous cell, hepatocellular, melanoma or renal cell carcinoma were enrolled in the trial. Before TCR sequencing, CD4+ T cells and CD8+ T cells from peripheral blood were sorted into separate populations.

The CDR1 and CDR2 encoded by the germline V gene are MDHEN and SYDVKM. CDR3 length: 13 amino acids, cysteine to phenylalanine. Just CDR3 DNA is preserved here, 39 bases in frame from base 1. The junction shows trimming of 8 bases on V and 3 bases on J, plus 13 bases between the germline ends. Comment on this clone: This clone's antigen is unknown. Base-call qualities are not available, and no considerably larger clone is one nucleotide away.

This receptor chain uses TRBV28 and TRBJ1-2; the D gene identity is not certain. The sample consisted of CD4+ or CD8+ T cells sorted from blood, taken in a trial of the OX40 agonist ivuxolimab. This sequence originates from an adult with an advanced solid tumor such as melanoma, head and neck, liver or kidney cancer. In nucleotide form, the sequence is TGTGCCAGCCTCTTGGCAGGCCACTATGGCTACACCTTC. This encodes CASLLAGHYGYTF.